The next 15 T cell receptor beta chains were all read from a single sample in a study of memory B cells and T cells in multiple sclerosis. Separate sequencing covered autoproliferating (CFSE-dim) and non-proliferating (CFSE-high) T cells from stimulus-free culture. Cultures began with roughly 5x10^7 CFSE-labeled PBMCs, unstimulated for six to seven days, with replicate wells pooled. Their target antigens are unknown. Assay used: immunoSEQ multiplex PCR; TCRdb lists only in-frame clones, some missing. The sample has approximately 12,000 clones, roughly 86% seen once. Sequencing was performed on PBMCs from blood kept in culture. The receptors derive from a human donor with multiple sclerosis.

The chain uses TRBV29-1 and TRBJ1-3; 9 nucleotides agree with TRBD1. The trim removed 7 bases at V and 0 bases at J, leaving 4 bases unmatched. The CDR3 sequence is 14 residues long. Germline lookup yields CDR1 SQVTM and CDR2 ANQGSEA. CDR3 DNA: TGCAGCGCGGGGACAGGGCCCTCTGGAAACACCATATATTTT. Its protein product is CSAGTGPSGNTIYF.

The chain recombines TRBV5-1 with TRBJ2-4, with TRBD1 as a possible D gene (5 bases). The germline V gene encodes CDR1 SGHRS and CDR2 YFSETQ. The CDR3 spans 18 residues. Trimming cost V 4 bases and J 9 bases, with 29 bases left between them. DNA for the CDR3: TGCGCCAGCAGCCCGCGGCGGTCTCCCAGGGCGGTTGTTGGCATTCAGTACTTC. Its translation is CASSPRRSPRAVVGIQYF.

CDR3 nucleotides: TGTGCCAGCAGACTGGGACAGGGGGGGGGAGATACGCAGTATTTT. Translating gives CASRLGQGGGDTQYF. V usage is TRBV6-6 and J usage is TRBJ2-3, with 11 bases that match TRBD1. The ends lost 6 bases at V and 5 bases at J; junction bases unmatched: 7. Per the germline V gene, CDR1 is MNHNY and CDR2 is SVGAGI (reference sequence). The CDR3 extends over 15 amino acids.

This chain connects TRBV27 to TRBJ2-7; D is perhaps TRBD1 or TRBD2 (5 bases each). This CDR3 is 15 amino acids long. V was pared by 3 bases and J by 0 bases, with 12 bases between. The germline gives CDR1 MNHEY, CDR2 SMNVEV (reference sequence). In DNA, the CDR3 is TGTGCCAGCAGTTTGGGTTGGGACCCCTCCTACGAGCAGTACTTC. It specifies CASSLGWDPSYEQYF.

The chain carries TRBV6-1 and TRBJ2-7; unclear D gene. V lost 11 bases, J lost 0 bases, and 17 bases lay in between. Germline V gives CDR1 MNHNS, CDR2 SASEGT. The CDR3 loop spans 14 amino acids. The CDR3, as DNA: TGTGCCGTTCCAGCCCGGGCGAGCTCCTACGAGCAGTACTTC. This codes for CAVPARASSYEQYF.

The chain recombines TRBV5-1 with TRBJ2-5, with D perhaps TRBD2 (5 bases). Trimming cost V 0 bases and J 2 bases, with 8 bases left between them. The CDR3 has 14 residues. Germline-derived CDR1 and CDR2 are SGHRS and YFSETQ. This CDR3 is CASSLGRPQETQYF. The CDR3 DNA sequence: TGCGCCAGCAGCTTGGGGAGGCCGCAAGAGACCCAGTACTTC.

V is TRBV6-1 and J is TRBJ1-2; no definite D call. The V and J ends lost 6 bases and 6 bases respectively, with 14 bases between them. The CDR3 length is 13 residues. The germline V gene has CDR1 MNHNS and CDR2 SASEGT. The CDR3 DNA is TGTGCCAGCAGAACCAGGTGGGCTCATGGCTACACCTTC. Protein product: CASRTRWAHGYTF.

This chain uses TRBV11-2 with TRBJ2-1; the D gene is possibly TRBD2 (5 bases). Germline CDR1 is SGHAT and CDR2 is FQNNGV. Trimming removed 1 base at V and 0 bases at J, with 7 bases between. The CDR3 extends over 15 amino acids. The CDR3 region is CASSLAGSSYNEQFF. CDR3 coding DNA: TGTGCCAGCAGCTTAGCGGGAAGCTCCTACAATGAGCAGTTCTTC.

The CDR3: CASSLGMREQYF. The CDR3 DNA follows: TGTGCCAGCAGCTTAGGGATGCGGGAGCAGTACTTC. The chain recombines TRBV11-2 with TRBJ2-7; the D is unclear. Trimming shortened V by 1 base and J by 7 bases, and 8 bases separated the two germline ends. Germline V CDR1 and CDR2: SGHAT, FQNNGV. This CDR3 comprises 12 residues.

The genes are TRBV11-3 and TRBJ2-3, with D tentatively TRBD2 (5 bases). Deletions cut 5 bases from V and 0 bases from J, with 9 bases between. This CDR3 is 14 amino acids long. Germline V gene data show CDR1 as SGHNT and CDR2 as YENEEA. The CDR3 loop is CASSPWESTDTQYF. The CDR3 DNA reads TGTGCCAGCAGCCCCTGGGAGAGCACAGATACGCAGTATTTT.

This clone was seen a few times. The chain combines TRBV7-9 with TRBJ2-3; 7 bases match TRBD2. The CDR3 is 17 amino acids. Per the germline V gene, CDR1 is SEHNR and CDR2 is FQNEAQ (reference sequence). V was pared by 5 bases and J by 7 bases, with 18 bases of the junction left unmatched. The CDR3, as DNA: TGTGCCAGCAGCCTTGGAGCGACTAGAGGGGAGGGGTATACGCAGTATTTT. Protein: CASSLGATRGEGYTQYF.

This chain links TRBV27 with TRBJ2-7; 11 bases are a match to TRBD2. The germline V gene encodes CDR1 MNHEY and CDR2 SMNVEV (reference sequence). This CDR3 spans 15 amino acids. V lost 6 bases to trimming and J lost 2 bases; unmatched junction nucleotides: 6. CDR3 bases: TGTGCCAGCAGCGATGGTAGCGGGGGGGCCTACGAGCAGTACTTC. Its protein is CASSDGSGGAYEQYF.

This chain uses TRBV19 with TRBJ2-5; D perhaps matches TRBD2 (6 bases). The CDR3 is 15 amino acids. From germline, CDR1 is LNHDA and CDR2 SQIVND (reference sequence). Trimming took 5 bases from V and 5 from J, leaving 18 bases between them. The CDR3 is CASSPRRGIGETQYF. CDR3 coding DNA: TGTGCCAGTAGTCCCCGTCGGGGGATCGGGGAGACCCAGTACTTC.

The CDR3 here is CASSLTLADTIEQFF. CDR3 bases: TGTGCCAGCAGCTTAACTTTGGCAGATACAATTGAGCAGTTCTTC. The V gene is TRBV7-3, the J gene TRBJ2-1; unclear D gene. Deletions cut 0 bases from V and 9 bases from J, with 15 bases between. This CDR3 is built from 15 residues. CDR1 is SGHTA and CDR2 is FQGTGA in the germline V gene. Full variable domain (outside the CDR3, taken from reference TRBV7-3 and TRBJ2-1): GAGVSQTPSNKVTEKGKYVELRCDPISGHTALYWYRQSLGQGPEFLIYFQGTGAADDSGLPNDRFFAVRPEGSVSTLKIQRTERGDSAVYLCASSLTLADTIEQFFGPGTRLTVL.

The CDR3, as DNA: TGTGCCAGCAGTGAATTGGGACAGGGACGAAAGCAGTACTTC. Amino acids: CASSELGQGRKQYF. The chain carries TRBV6-1 and TRBJ2-7; 9 nucleotides align to TRBD1. With 2 bases clipped from V and 8 bases from J, the junction kept 7 bases outside the gene matches. Germline CDR1 reads MNHNS; CDR2 reads SASEGT. This CDR3 has 14 amino acids.